This note documents a single T cell receptor (beta chain) sequence. This entry belongs to a study of blood T cell repertoires in COVID-19. Looked up from germline, CDR1 is GTSNPN and CDR2 is SVGIG (reference sequence). V gave up 2 bases and J gave up 8 bases; unmatched junction bases: 7. CDR3 length equals 13 residues. Sequencing was performed with immunoSEQ multiplex PCR; in TCRdb, only in-frame clones are kept and a portion is missing. The sample has about 280,000 clones; about 90% are singletons. The TCR originated in a woman under 30 with acute COVID-19. The sequenced material came from PBMCs or T cells enriched from blood (not recorded which). This chain links TRBV30 with TRBJ1-2; TRBD1 matches at 8 bases. The CDR3 here is CAWSPGQGSGYTF. CDR3 nucleotides: TGTGCCTGGAGTCCCGGACAGGGCAGCGGCTACACCTTC.